These 24 T cell receptor beta chains were sequenced from one sample in a study of vaccination and CD4 T cells after COVID-19. Cultured CD4+ T-cell DNA underwent Oncomine TCR Beta short-read sequencing. Via MiXCR, TCRdb re-called the PCR reads, giving one row per CDR3 protein. Altogether around 15,000 distinct CDR3 sequences are present, 60% to 65% being singletons, with the ten largest covering about 10%. The antigens of these receptors remain unknown. Treatment indicated: approximately 11-day PBMC culture with coronavirus spike peptide pools or control peptides (ViraFEST assay). Sequencing input: CD4+ T cells from blood, cultured in vitro. The receptors were gathered from a human donor who had recovered from COVID-19.

The chain joins TRBV6-7 to TRBJ2-7; 8 nucleotides match TRBD1. TRBV6-7 counts as an open reading frame of uncertain function. CDR3 length: 16 residues. V was pared by 6 bases and J by 4 bases, with 14 bases of the junction left unmatched. This CDR3 is CASSQADQGASYEQYF. The CDR3 coding sequence is TGTGCCAGCAGCCAAGCCGATCAGGGGGCCTCATACGAGCAGTACTTC.

The genes are TRBV5-1 and TRBJ2-5; TRBD2 matches 16 bases. The V gene end was trimmed by 5 bases and the J gene end by 5 bases; junction bases not matched to a gene: 6. The germline V gene encodes CDR1 SGHRS and CDR2 YFSETQ. CDR3 length equals 16 residues. CDR3 DNA sequence: TGCGCCAGCAGTCCGGGACTAGCGGGAGGGAGGGAGACCCAGTACTTC. Translated, it gives CASSPGLAGGRETQYF.

The rearrangement joins TRBV5-1 to TRBJ2-7; 9 bases map to TRBD1. The CDR3 loop spans 14 amino acids. The germline CDR1 and CDR2 sequences are SGHRS and YFSETQ. V was pared by 5 bases and J by 6 bases, with 9 bases of the junction left unmatched. CDR3 region: CASRPTGGGSEQYF. The DNA for the CDR3 is TGCGCCAGCAGACCGACAGGGGGGGGGAGCGAGCAGTACTTC.

The chain couples TRBV6-5 to TRBJ1-1; no clear D. Trimming stripped 1 base from V and 5 bases from J, with 14 bases between. CDR1 MNHEY and CDR2 SVGAGI come from the germline V gene. The CDR3 runs 15 residues. CDR3 nucleotides: TGTGCCAGCAGTTACTACGCGAGGAGAGAGACTGAAGCTTTCTTT. As protein: CASSYYARRETEAFF.

The rearrangement joins TRBV7-2 to TRBJ1-2; no clear D. Germline V gene lookup returns CDR1 SGHTA and CDR2 FQGNSA. Trimming removed 3 bases at V and 7 bases at J, with 15 bases between. This CDR3 has 14 residues. CDR3 region: CASSLRVPSSGYTF. Here the CDR3 DNA reads TGTGCCAGCAGCTTGAGAGTCCCCTCTTCTGGCTACACCTTC.

The chain couples TRBV10-1 to TRBJ1-2, with TRBD1 matching 9 bases. The CDR3 totals 13 residues. The junction had 4 bases not matched to a gene; V was cut back by 5 bases and J by 6 bases. CDR1 and CDR2 from the germline V gene are WNHNN and SYGVQD (reference sequence). The CDR3 nucleotides read TGCGCCAGCAGTCCGGACAGGGGACATGGCTACACCTTC. Amino acids: CASSPDRGHGYTF.

The table lists this clonotype with a few counts. This chain joins TRBV6-1 and TRBJ2-7; 11 bases match TRBD2. There are 14 residues in the CDR3. The J segment lost 3 bases and the V segment lost 5 bases, leaving 3 bases of the junction unmatched. CDR1 is MNHNS, CDR2 SASEGT, per germline. The CDR3 DNA sequence: TGTGCCAGCAGTACGGGACTAGCGGACTACGAGCAGTACTTC. This gives the protein CASSTGLADYEQYF.

The rearrangement links TRBV2 to TRBJ2-1; 7 nucleotides agree with TRBD2. Germline V gives CDR1 SNHLY, CDR2 FYNNEI. This CDR3 has 15 residues. V dropped 4 bases and J dropped 3; count of bases not matched to a gene: 6. The DNA of the CDR3 is TGTGCCAGCAGTGTAGGTTTAGCGGGCTACAATGAGCAGTTCTTC. It encodes CASSVGLAGYNEQFF.

This clonotype showed up just a few times. The chain couples TRBV24-1 to TRBJ2-2, with 9 bases lining up with TRBD2. The junction had 20 bases not matched to a gene; V was cut back by 6 bases and J by 10 bases. This CDR3 comprises 18 residues. Germline V gene data show CDR1 as KGHDR and CDR2 as SFDVKD. The CDR3 region has the DNA TGTGCCACCAGTCCCCCCCGAGGTGCGGGAGGGCGCGCGGAGGAGCTGTTTTTT. Its translation is CATSPPRGAGGRAEELFF.

This clonotype was detected a few times. The genes are TRBV20-1 and TRBJ1-3; D unresolved. Between the trimmed V and J ends, which lost 0 bases and 4 bases, there was a span of 13 bases. This CDR3 comprises 15 residues. CDR1 is DFQATT and CDR2 is SNEGSKA in the germline V gene (reference sequence). In DNA form, the CDR3 reads TGCAGTGCTAGAGATCAAGGAGGCTCCGGAAACACCATATATTTT. Its protein product is CSARDQGGSGNTIYF.

The chain links TRBV5-1 to TRBJ2-3, with D tentatively TRBD2 (6 bases). CDR3 size: 17 residues. Per the germline V gene, CDR1 is SGHRS and CDR2 is YFSETQ. The V end was cut by 0 bases, the J end by 2 bases, with 16 bases between. CDR3 protein: CASSLAGAGPFTDTQYF. The DNA for the CDR3 is TGCGCCAGCAGCTTGGCCGGTGCGGGGCCCTTCACAGATACGCAGTATTTT.

This clonotype was counted only a few times. The CDR3 region is CSAPRTGLGTEAFF. In DNA, the CDR3 is TGCAGTGCTCCACGGACAGGGCTAGGAACTGAAGCTTTCTTT. This chain links TRBV20-1 with TRBJ1-1; 8 bases fit TRBD1. Germline CDR1 and CDR2: DFQATT and SNEGSKA (reference sequence). The ends lost 5 bases at V and 5 bases at J; junction bases unmatched: 10. The CDR3 runs to 14 residues.

In its sample, this clonotype was seen once. The gene calls are TRBV6-5 and TRBJ1-3; no reliable D call. This CDR3 comprises 15 residues. Germline CDR1 reads MNHEY; CDR2 reads SVGAGI. V shed 0 bases and J shed 0 bases, with 6 bases lying between them. CDR3 residues: CASSYSRHSGNTIYF. CDR3 nucleotides: TGTGCCAGCAGTTACTCGAGGCACTCTGGAAACACCATATATTTT.

This clonotype was counted between two and nine times. The CDR3 DNA reads TGCAGTGCTATAAGGGGGCGGGGCTACAATGAGCAGTTCTTC. Protein sequence: CSAIRGRGYNEQFF. The chain couples TRBV20-1 to TRBJ2-1; tentatively, D is TRBD1 (7 bases). The germline gives CDR1 DFQATT, CDR2 SNEGSKA (reference sequence). The V gene lost 4 bases and the J gene lost 3 bases, with 13 bases spanning the gap. The CDR3 sequence is 14 residues long.

DNA for the CDR3: TGTGCCAGCAGGTTACAGGGGAGGAATTCACCCCTCCACTTT. It codes for CASRLQGRNSPLHF. The J gene is TRBJ1-6, the V gene TRBV27; 7 nucleotides line up with TRBD1. The length of the CDR3 is 14 residues. Germline V gene lookup returns CDR1 MNHEY and CDR2 SMNVEV (reference sequence). J lost 7 bases, V lost 6 bases, and 6 bases had no gene match.

This clonotype was found a few times. The rearrangement uses TRBV11-2 and TRBJ1-5; D gene unclear. Germline assignment: CDR1 SGHAT and CDR2 FQNNGV. CDR3 size: 12 residues. Trimming stripped 5 bases from V and 6 bases from J, with 8 bases between. CDR3 amino acids: CASSPGSQPQHF. CDR3 nucleotide sequence: TGTGCCAGCAGCCCCGGCTCTCAGCCCCAGCATTTT.

The chain combines TRBV29-1 with TRBJ1-1; D is unclear. The V end lost 5 bases, the J end lost 0 bases, and 10 bases lay between the germline ends. The length of the CDR3 is 13 residues. Per germline, CDR1 SQVTM and CDR2 ANQGSEA. The CDR3 loop reads CSVSRELNTEAFF. In nucleotides, the CDR3 is TGCAGCGTTTCTCGGGAGTTGAACACTGAAGCTTTCTTT.

This clonotype was seen once. This chain connects TRBV7-2 to TRBJ2-1; D possibly corresponds to TRBD1 (6 bases). From germline, CDR1 is SGHTA and CDR2 FQGNSA. V lost 3 bases to trimming and J lost 9 bases, with 12 bases between them. This CDR3 is 13 amino acids long. The CDR3 DNA sequence: TGTGCCAGCAGCTTCCAGGGGTTGGGTGAGCAGTTCTTC. Its translation is CASSFQGLGEQFF.

The CDR3 DNA sequence: TGTGCCAGCAGCTTAAGAACTGCCGGAAATTCACCCCTCCACTTT. The encoded protein is CASSLRTAGNSPLHF. The rearrangement links TRBV7-8 to TRBJ1-6; no definite D call. The V and J ends lost 2 bases and 7 bases respectively, with 12 bases between them. The CDR3 runs 15 residues. Germline assignment: CDR1 SGHVS and CDR2 FQNEAQ.

This clonotype has just a few counts. The V call is TRBV6-5, the J call TRBJ2-5; TRBD2 matches 10 bases. Germline V gene sequence: CDR1 MNHEY, CDR2 SVGAGI. The CDR3 sequence is 15 residues long. J lost 4 bases, V lost 1 base, and 3 bases had no gene match. CDR3 nucleotides: TGTGCCAGCAGTTACTGGAGCGGGAGGGCAGAGACCCAGTACTTC. Translation: CASSYWSGRAETQYF.

The chain carries TRBV5-1 and TRBJ1-2; TRBD1 might be the D (5 bases). CDR1 and CDR2 from the germline V gene are SGHRS and YFSETQ. The CDR3 is 13 amino acids. Trimming removed 5 bases at V and 5 bases at J, with 13 bases between. CDR3 sequence: CASRQDSSYGYTF. DNA for the CDR3: TGCGCCAGCAGGCAAGACAGTTCGTATGGCTACACCTTC.

The chain recombines TRBV6-1 with TRBJ1-4; D is undetermined. CDR3 length: 15 amino acids. V was trimmed by 5 bases and J by 4 bases, leaving 14 bases between them. Germline CDR1 is MNHNS and CDR2 is SASEGT. The CDR3 sequence: CASSIQTQSNEKLFF. CDR3 DNA: TGTGCCAGCAGTATACAGACACAGAGTAATGAAAAACTGTTTTTT.

V gene TRBV7-2 combines with J gene TRBJ2-7, with D unresolved. The V gene lost 0 bases and the J gene lost 5 bases, with 8 bases spanning the gap. This CDR3 is built from 13 residues. Germline CDR1 reads SGHTA; CDR2 reads FQGNSA. The CDR3 is CASSLARLHEQYF. The CDR3 coding sequence is TGTGCCAGCAGCTTAGCCAGACTGCACGAGCAGTACTTC.

This clonotype was recorded a few times. The chain is built from TRBV7-3 and TRBJ1-2; possibly TRBD1 for D (5 bases). The germline gives CDR1 SGHTA, CDR2 FQGTGA. The CDR3 is made up of 13 amino acids. V lost 2 bases to trimming and J lost 5 bases, with 9 bases between them. CDR3 DNA: TGTGCCAGCAGCTTATCGGGGGATTATGGCTACACCTTC. Protein: CASSLSGDYGYTF.